This T cell receptor (beta chain) was found in a study of blood T cell repertoires in COVID-19 (dated by TCRdb to the early 2020s). About the study as a whole: The collaborator samples originated in the United States, Italy and Spain and spanned the acute and convalescent phases of COVID-19. The repertoires were released in a freely available public database meant as a resource for research on the immune response to SARS-CoV-2. Samples came from the ongoing ImmuneRACE study (first 160 participants) plus 1,254 subjects from 6 global collaborators. Where available, HLA class I and class II types were obtained from metadata supplied by the sample provider rather than from assay-based typing. The prospective study material was composed of cDNA or gDNA derived from T cells, B-cell-depleted T cells, or PBMCs. Deeply sampled blood TCRbeta repertoires from subjects exposed to, actively infected with, or recovered from COVID-19 were included in the dataset. The sample metadata nearly always contained a de-identified subject ID, COVID-19 status, age in years and sex. Overall results and qualifications from the work: Clinical and demographic metadata were provided uncurated, with the amount varying by source and participant.

The trim is 4 bases for V and 9 bases for J, with a gap of 13 bases between the germline ends. The CDR3 sequence holds 12 residues, the cysteine and phenylalanine included. Only the CDR3 DNA stays, 36 bases, in frame from base 1. The CDR1 and CDR2 encoded by the germline V gene (reference sequence) are SGHNT and YYREEE. In the prospective study, participants were roughly 18 to 100 years old, resided in about two dozen geographic areas of the United States, and were enrolled through a virtual design. In the prospective study, cohorts were assigned on the basis of participant-reported clinical history obtained from a screening survey and a study questionnaire. Recovered participants in ImmuneRACE Cohort 3 were defined as having two consecutive negative NP/OP PCR tests, clearance from a healthcare professional, or resolution of symptoms. Each participant in the prospective study had whole blood, serum and a nasopharyngeal or oropharyngeal swab collected by mobile phlebotomists. Prospective study participants could optionally give additional blood draws and questionnaires over an approximately two-month period. Prospective study blood samples were shipped either frozen or at room temperature before DNA extraction.

As regards this clone: There is no known antigen for this receptor. Base quality data are lacking; no much larger clone is found one base away.

The immunoSEQ Assay, a bias-controlled multiplex PCR, was used to amplify TCRbeta CDR3 regions from genomic DNA. The paper's data handling went like this. Nucleated cell counts per sample were estimated from amplification of reference gene primers within the assay. Sequence reads were collapsed and filtered to measure the absolute abundance of every unique TCRbeta CDR3 rearrangement. For each sample, productive Simpson clonality was calculated by taking the square root of Simpson's diversity index across productive rearrangements. Drawn from immuneACCESS, this table holds only the in-frame rearrangements with V and J called that TCRdb kept. Clones are partly lost; checked studies trace under half to an unresolved V gene and leave the rest unexplained. V, J and clone size were drawn from that table, and D and trimming were deduced from the DNA. This sample lists 250,000 to 350,000 clones; over 75% were detected once. 5.3% of the sample rests with the top ten.

The rearrangement joined TRBV5-4 to TRBJ1-2; the D gene is perhaps TRBD1, on 5 matching bases. This TCR derives from a woman aged 30 to 39 who had recovered from COVID-19. The source material was PBMCs or T cells enriched from blood (not recorded which). The DNA is TGTGCCAGCAGCAACGGGACTCTAAGCTACACCTTC. Its protein reads: CASSNGTLSYTF.